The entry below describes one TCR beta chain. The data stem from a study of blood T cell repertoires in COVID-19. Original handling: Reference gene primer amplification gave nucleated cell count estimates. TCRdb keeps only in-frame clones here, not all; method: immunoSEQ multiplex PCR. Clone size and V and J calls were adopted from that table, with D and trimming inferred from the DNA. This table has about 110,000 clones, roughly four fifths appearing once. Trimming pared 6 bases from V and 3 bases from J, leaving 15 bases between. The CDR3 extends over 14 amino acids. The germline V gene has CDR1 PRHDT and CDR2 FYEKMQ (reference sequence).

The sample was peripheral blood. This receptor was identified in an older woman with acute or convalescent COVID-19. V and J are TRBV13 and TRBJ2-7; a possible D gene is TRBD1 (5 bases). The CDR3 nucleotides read TGTGCCAGCAGGCCCAAGGGGAAGGGCTACGAGCAGTACTTC. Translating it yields CASRPKGKGYEQYF.